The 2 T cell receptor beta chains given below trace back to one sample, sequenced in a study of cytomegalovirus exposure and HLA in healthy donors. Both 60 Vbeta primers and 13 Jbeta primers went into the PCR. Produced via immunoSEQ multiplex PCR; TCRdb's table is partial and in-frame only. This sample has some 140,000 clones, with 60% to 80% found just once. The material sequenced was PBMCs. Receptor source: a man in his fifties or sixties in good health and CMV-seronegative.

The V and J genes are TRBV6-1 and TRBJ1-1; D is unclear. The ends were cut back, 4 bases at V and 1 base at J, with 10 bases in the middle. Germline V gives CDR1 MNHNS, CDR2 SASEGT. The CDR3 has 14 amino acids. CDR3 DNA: TGTGCCAGCAGTGGACTAAATTCGAACACTGAAGCTTTCTTT. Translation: CASSGLNSNTEAFF.

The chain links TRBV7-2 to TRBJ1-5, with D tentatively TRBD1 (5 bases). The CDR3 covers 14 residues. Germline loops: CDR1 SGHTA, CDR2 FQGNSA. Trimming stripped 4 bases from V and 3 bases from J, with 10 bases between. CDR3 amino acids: CASSWGGSNQPQHF. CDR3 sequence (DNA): TGTGCCAGCAGCTGGGGGGGTTCCAATCAGCCCCAGCATTTT.